The 10 T cell receptor beta chains below come from one sample, sequenced in a study of blood T cell repertoires in COVID-19 (dated by TCRdb to the early 2020s). Libraries were made using the immunoSEQ multiplex PCR assay. TCRdb limited this immuneACCESS table to in-frame rearrangements with V and J called. A share of clones is missing; checked studies link under half to unresolved V genes, and the rest is unexplained. The sample yields roughly 97,000 clones; 76% were counted once. The leading ten clones occupy roughly 7.3% of the sample. Sequenced sample: peripheral blood. Receptor source: a man in his 70s with acute or convalescent COVID-19.

The rearrangement links TRBV5-4 to TRBJ2-5; 7 nucleotides agree with TRBD1. The CDR3 spans 16 residues. The V gene's germline CDR1 is SGHNT and CDR2 YYREEE (reference sequence). V was pared by 3 bases and J by 4 bases, with 12 bases of the junction left unmatched. As DNA, the CDR3 is TGTGCCAGCAGCTCGAGACAGGGCGCTACCCCAGAGACCCAGTACTTC. Protein product: CASSSRQGATPETQYF.

The chain couples TRBV2 to TRBJ1-5, with D perhaps TRBD1 (5 bases). Germline V lookup: CDR1 SNHLY, CDR2 FYNNEI. The CDR3 length is 14 residues. Trimming removed 3 bases from V and 3 bases from J, with 9 bases in between. The CDR3 here is CASSDKTVNQPQHF. Written as DNA, the CDR3 is TGTGCCAGCAGTGATAAGACAGTCAATCAGCCCCAGCATTTT.

V and J are TRBV4-1 and TRBJ1-1; 7 bases are a match to TRBD1. The CDR3 contains 16 residues. The ends lost 3 bases at V and 3 bases at J; junction bases unmatched: 10. The germline gives CDR1 MGHRA, CDR2 YSYEKL. The CDR3 bases are TGCGCCAGCAGCCATCCTCGACAGGGTTCGGACACTGAAGCTTTCTTT. This encodes CASSHPRQGSDTEAFF.

This clone has just one count. This rearrangement joins TRBV6-5 to TRBJ1-2; TRBD1 matches 7 bases. Germline assignment: CDR1 MNHEY and CDR2 SVGAGI. This CDR3 has 13 amino acids. V lost 6 bases and J lost 6; bases outside the gene matches: 7. CDR3 in amino acids: CASRNRQGDGYTF. The CDR3 nucleotides read TGTGCCAGCAGAAACAGACAGGGCGATGGCTACACCTTC.

This clone was recorded a few times. The J gene is TRBJ1-3, the V gene TRBV5-1, with no clear D. From germline, CDR1 is SGHRS and CDR2 YFSETQ. V lost 0 bases and J 0 bases, leaving 10 bases between the germline ends. This CDR3 is built from 16 residues. The CDR3 reads CASSLDSISSGNTIYF. The CDR3, as DNA: TGCGCCAGCAGCTTGGACAGCATTAGCTCTGGAAACACCATATATTTT.

CDR3 residues: CASSFESGFNEQFF. CDR3 nucleotide sequence: TGTGCCAGCAGCTTTGAATCGGGATTCAATGAGCAGTTCTTC. The J gene is TRBJ2-1, the V gene TRBV5-6; D is perhaps TRBD2 (5 bases). The CDR3 spans 14 residues. The germline V and J ends were trimmed by 2 bases and 6 bases, with 12 bases remaining between them. Germline V gene data show CDR1 as SGHDT and CDR2 as YYEEEE.

The chain uses TRBV25-1 and TRBJ2-3, with 10 bases that match TRBD2. The length of the CDR3 is 18 residues. Germline V gene sequence: CDR1 MGHDK, CDR2 SYGVNS. The junction had 14 bases not matched to a gene; V was cut back by 6 bases and J by 2 bases. The CDR3 nucleotides are TGTGCCAGCAGCCCCAAAGTAACTAGCGGGACCCACACAGATACGCAGTATTTT. This translates into CASSPKVTSGTHTDTQYF.

The chain combines TRBV14 with TRBJ2-5; TRBD1 aligns across 12 bases. The V gene end was trimmed by 4 bases and the J gene end by 5 bases; junction bases not matched to a gene: 5. The CDR3 has 15 amino acids. In germline, CDR1 is SGHDN, CDR2 FVKESK. The CDR3 DNA is TGTGCCAGCAGCCCCGGGACAGGGGGCGGTGAGACCCAGTACTTC. Translation gives CASSPGTGGGETQYF.

The chain carries TRBV7-9 and TRBJ2-3; TRBD1 might be the D (5 bases). Trimming cost V 7 bases and J 0 bases, with 11 bases left between them. This CDR3 has 14 residues. Germline values: CDR1 SEHNR, CDR2 FQNEAQ (reference sequence). CDR3 in amino acids: CASIQGRSTDTQYF. CDR3 bases: TGTGCCAGCATTCAGGGCAGAAGCACAGATACGCAGTATTTT.

This clone showed up just once. This rearrangement joins TRBV6-5 to TRBJ1-3; 11 nucleotides match TRBD1. This CDR3 is built from 16 residues. Losses at the gene ends were 2 bases for V and 4 bases for J; bases not matched to a gene: 4. The germline V gene encodes CDR1 MNHEY and CDR2 SVGAGI. The CDR3 region is CASSYKGQGEGNTIYF. The CDR3 coding sequence is TGTGCCAGCAGTTACAAGGGACAGGGGGAGGGAAACACCATATATTTT.